A single sample is the source of the 23 T cell receptor beta chains below, sequenced in a study of early T cells in non-severe SARS-CoV-2 infection. MiXCR, applied by TCRdb to the 5' RACE reads, yields one record per CDR3 protein. The data hold 80,000 to 95,000 distinct CDR3 sequences, with 12% observed a single time. The sequencing sample was made of whole blood. The receptors stem from an adult who was a healthcare worker with PCR-confirmed SARS-CoV-2 infection or an uninfected control (not recorded which).

This clonotype was observed a few times. This rearrangement joins TRBV7-8 to TRBJ1-2; D remains unclear. CDR3 length: 13 residues. V shed 1 base and J shed 4 bases, with 7 bases lying between them. The germline V gene encodes CDR1 SGHVS and CDR2 FQNEAQ. CDR3 in amino acids: CASSLGGFYGYTF. The CDR3 nucleotides read TGTGCCAGCAGCTTAGGAGGATTCTATGGCTACACCTTC.

This clonotype was recorded a few times. This chain connects TRBV10-3 to TRBJ2-7, with 7 bases matching TRBD2. V shed 3 bases, J shed 6 bases, and the junction held 11 bases outside the gene matches. Germline V gives CDR1 ENHRY, CDR2 SYGVKD. CDR3 length: 15 amino acids. DNA of the CDR3: TGTGCCATCAGTGACCTAGGCGGGAGAAGGAGCGAGCAGTACTTC. This codes for CAISDLGGRRSEQYF.

To note about this clonotype: This may stem from a read error, because a much larger clone lies one nucleotide away. The chain couples TRBV6-2 or TRBV6-3 to TRBJ1-5; D not resolved. The CDR3 has 12 residues. Looked up from germline, CDR1 is MNHEY and CDR2 is SVGEGT. V lost 6 bases, J lost 0 bases, and 3 bases lay in between. This CDR3 is CASRGSNQPQHF. In DNA form, the CDR3 reads TGTGCCAGCAGGGGTAGCAATCAGCCCCAGCATTTT.

The chain uses TRBV29-1 and TRBJ1-2; D ambiguous. This CDR3 spans 13 amino acids. With 1 base removed from V and 2 bases from J, the gap between germline ends came to 8 bases. The germline CDR1 and CDR2 sequences are SQVTM and ANQGSEA. The DNA for the CDR3 is TGCAGCGTTGAAGGCAGATTCAACTATGGCTACACCTTC. Amino acid sequence: CSVEGRFNYGYTF.

This clonotype was seen a handful of times. V usage is TRBV10-3 and J usage is TRBJ2-5; TRBD2 matches 14 bases. CDR1 ENHRY and CDR2 SYGVKD come from the germline V gene. V lost 3 bases to trimming and J lost 5 bases; unmatched junction nucleotides: 5. The CDR3 spans 16 residues. CDR3 sequence reads: CAISDPTSGRAETQYF. In DNA form, the CDR3 reads TGTGCCATCAGTGACCCGACTAGCGGGAGGGCGGAGACCCAGTACTTC.

The chain employs TRBV7-3 and TRBJ2-2; no firm D call. V lost 0 bases, J lost 0 bases, and 11 bases lay in between. The CDR3 is 17 amino acids. Germline CDR1 is SGHTA and CDR2 is FQGTGA. CDR3 sequence (DNA): TGTGCCAGCAGCTTAACAACGTGGCAGGCGAACACCGGGGAGCTGTTTTTT. This encodes CASSLTTWQANTGELFF.

This clonotype was seen repeatedly, ten times or more. The V call is TRBV29-1, the J call TRBJ2-7; tentatively, D is TRBD2 (5 bases). CDR3 length: 15 residues. Per germline, CDR1 SQVTM and CDR2 ANQGSEA. V dropped 2 bases and J dropped 2 bases, with 16 bases sitting between them. CDR3 sequence (DNA): TGCAGCGTTGAAAAGACGGACTCCGGCGCCTACGAGCAGTACTTC. Protein product: CSVEKTDSGAYEQYF.

This clonotype was found many times. The rearrangement uses TRBV7-9 and TRBJ1-5, with D unclear. V was cut by 1 base and J by 3 bases, with 22 bases left in between. Per the germline V gene, CDR1 is SEHNR and CDR2 is FQNEAQ (reference sequence). This CDR3 has 19 residues. As DNA, the CDR3 is TGTGCCAGCAGCTTAGTCACCGGGTTCCAAGACCTTAACAATCAGCCCCAGCATTTT. It codes for CASSLVTGFQDLNNQPQHF. The complete variable domain, with remaining parts taken from reference TRBV7-9 and TRBJ1-5, reads DTGVSQNPRHKITKRGQNVTFRCDPISEHNRLYWYRQTLGQGPEFLTYFQNEAQLEKSRLLSDRFSAERPKGSFSTLEIQRTEQGDSAMYLCASSLVTGFQDLNNQPQHFGDGTRLSIL.

This clonotype was seen ten or more times. Here the CDR3 DNA reads TGTGCCAGCAGTTACTCCCGAGGGATAAACCACGAGCAGTACTTC. Amino acids: CASSYSRGINHEQYF. The chain carries TRBV6-2 or TRBV6-3 and TRBJ2-7; D possibly corresponds to TRBD2 (5 bases). CDR1 and CDR2 (germline): MNHEY, SVGEGT. The CDR3 is 15 amino acids. Deletions cut 0 bases from V and 5 bases from J, with 14 bases between.

The CDR3 DNA reads TGCGCCAGCAGCCCCGGCGGGACAGGCTATGGCTACACCTTC. Its translation is CASSPGGTGYGYTF. V usage is TRBV5-1 and J usage is TRBJ1-2, with TRBD1 matching over 8 bases. In germline, CDR1 is SGHRS, CDR2 YFSETQ. CDR3 length: 14 amino acids. V dropped 4 bases and J dropped 4; count of bases not matched to a gene: 6.

The chain is built from TRBV6-6 and TRBJ1-4, with 8 bases matching TRBD1. CDR3 size: 15 residues. Losses at the gene ends were 5 bases for V and 9 bases for J; bases not matched to a gene: 11. CDR1 is MNHNY and CDR2 is SVGAGI in the germline V gene (reference sequence). This chain's CDR3 is CASSAPGQAYKKLFF. In DNA form, the CDR3 reads TGTGCCAGCAGTGCACCGGGACAGGCCTATAAAAAACTGTTTTTT.

This clonotype was seen a handful of times. The chain uses TRBV18 and TRBJ1-4; 7 bases map to TRBD1. Germline CDR1 is KGHSH and CDR2 is LQKENI. This CDR3 has 16 amino acids. The trim removed 6 bases at V and 0 bases at J, leaving 7 bases unmatched. The DNA for the CDR3 is TGTGCCAGCTCCCAGGGACAGATCTCAACTAATGAAAAACTGTTTTTT. Translated, it gives CASSQGQISTNEKLFF.

This clonotype has ten or more counts. The V call is TRBV30, the J call TRBJ2-7; D unresolved. Between the trimmed V and J ends, which lost 3 bases and 5 bases, there was a span of 14 bases. The CDR3 extends over 13 amino acids. CDR1 is GTSNPN and CDR2 is SVGIG in the germline V gene (reference sequence). CDR3 bases: TGTGCCTGGAGCCCGTATGCGATAAACGAGCAGTACTTC. As protein: CAWSPYAINEQYF.

This clonotype was seen a handful of times. The rearrangement joins TRBV11-2 to TRBJ2-1; 9 bases are a match to TRBD2. The ends lost 10 bases at V and 6 bases at J; junction bases unmatched: 19. The CDR3 extends over 17 amino acids. Germline CDR1 and CDR2: SGHAT and FQNNGV. The CDR3 is CATASPYPGLAVNEQFF. CDR3 in DNA: TGTGCCACCGCATCTCCCTATCCGGGACTAGCAGTCAATGAGCAGTTCTTC.

This clonotype was seen repeatedly, ten times or more. CDR3 nucleotides: TGTGCCTGGAGTAGGGAGCCTGAGGATCAGCCCCAGCATTTT. As protein: CAWSREPEDQPQHF. V and J are TRBV30 and TRBJ1-5, with D unclear. The length of the CDR3 is 14 residues. With 2 bases removed from V and 5 bases from J, the gap between germline ends came to 13 bases. Looked up from germline, CDR1 is GTSNPN and CDR2 is SVGIG (reference sequence).

This clonotype has ten or more counts. V and J are TRBV3-1 and TRBJ2-7; D is unresolved. V shed 3 bases and J shed 7 bases, with 16 bases lying between them. Germline assignment: CDR1 LGHDT and CDR2 YNNKEL (reference sequence). This CDR3 is built from 14 residues. The chain's CDR3 is CASSHLDRAREQYF. The CDR3 DNA is TGTGCCAGCAGCCACCTCGATCGCGCGCGGGAGCAGTACTTC.

This clonotype came up many times. This chain connects TRBV6-5 to TRBJ2-7; TRBD1 aligns across 12 bases. This CDR3 comprises 12 residues. The germline gives CDR1 MNHEY, CDR2 SVGAGI. Trimming cost V 10 bases and J 9 bases; bases outside gene matches: 7. The CDR3 sequence is CATGTGGVGQYF. The CDR3 bases are TGTGCCACGGGGACAGGGGGCGTAGGGCAGTACTTC.

This clonotype was found many times. The V gene is TRBV7-9, the J gene TRBJ2-7; D is possibly TRBD1 or TRBD2 (5 bases each). V dropped 5 bases and J dropped 7 bases, with 24 bases sitting between them. Germline V lookup: CDR1 SEHNR, CDR2 FQNEAQ (reference sequence). There are 16 residues in the CDR3. The CDR3 reads CASSPQTPGPTREQYF. CDR3 nucleotides: TGTGCCAGCAGCCCACAAACCCCGGGACCTACAAGGGAGCAGTACTTC.

The chain employs TRBV20-1 and TRBJ2-7, with D possibly being TRBD1 (6 bases). The CDR3 totals 14 residues. With 6 bases removed from V and 0 bases from J, the gap between germline ends came to 15 bases. CDR1 and CDR2 (germline): DFQATT, SNEGSKA (reference sequence). CDR3 bases: TGCAGTGCCTGGCGGGCAGGGGCCTCCTACGAGCAGTACTTC. This codes for CSAWRAGASYEQYF.

This clonotype came up many times. This chain uses TRBV6-5 with TRBJ2-5; D unclear. CDR3 length equals 12 residues. Deletions cut 5 bases from V and 4 bases from J, with 8 bases between. The germline gives CDR1 MNHEY, CDR2 SVGAGI. Here the CDR3 DNA reads TGTGCCAGCAGTCCAAGTAGAGAGACCCAGTACTTC. Residues: CASSPSRETQYF.

The V call is TRBV6-6, the J call TRBJ2-5; D might be TRBD2 (6 bases). Germline V gene sequence: CDR1 MNHNY, CDR2 SVGAGI (reference sequence). The germline V and J ends were trimmed by 5 bases and 4 bases, with 14 bases remaining between them. The CDR3 is 14 amino acids. CDR3 in DNA: TGTGCCAGCAGTATTGGGGGACTCTTAGAGACCCAGTACTTC. Translating it yields CASSIGGLLETQYF.

The V and J genes are TRBV7-9 and TRBJ2-7; TRBD2 aligns across 11 bases. Germline CDR1 reads SEHNR; CDR2 reads FQNEAQ (reference sequence). The V segment lost 4 bases and the J segment 5 bases; nucleotides outside the gene matches: 7. The CDR3 spans 15 residues. The CDR3 here is CASSSLAGGPNEQYF. The CDR3 bases are TGTGCCAGCAGCTCCTTAGCGGGAGGGCCTAACGAGCAGTACTTC.

J is TRBJ2-3 and V is TRBV5-6; 9 bases agree with TRBD2. CDR3 length: 16 residues. Germline-derived CDR1 and CDR2 are SGHDT and YYEEEE. V was clipped by 0 bases and J by 3 bases; unmatched bases: 5. CDR3 loop: CASSLGAGGGTDTQYF. The CDR3 region has the DNA TGTGCCAGCAGCTTGGGTGCGGGAGGGGGTACAGATACGCAGTATTTT.